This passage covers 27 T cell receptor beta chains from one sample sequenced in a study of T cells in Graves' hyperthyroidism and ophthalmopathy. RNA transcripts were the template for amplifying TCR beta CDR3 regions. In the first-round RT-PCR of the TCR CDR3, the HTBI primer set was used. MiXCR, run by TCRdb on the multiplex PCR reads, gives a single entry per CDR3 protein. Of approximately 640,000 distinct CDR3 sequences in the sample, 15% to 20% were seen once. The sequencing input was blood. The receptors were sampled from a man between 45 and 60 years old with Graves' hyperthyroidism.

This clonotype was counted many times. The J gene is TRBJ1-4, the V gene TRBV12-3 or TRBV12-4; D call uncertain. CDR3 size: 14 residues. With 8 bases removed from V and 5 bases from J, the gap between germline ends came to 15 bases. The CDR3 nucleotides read TGTGCCAGCTCACTGTTTCCGGAGAATGAAAAACTGTTTTTT. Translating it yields CASSLFPENEKLFF.

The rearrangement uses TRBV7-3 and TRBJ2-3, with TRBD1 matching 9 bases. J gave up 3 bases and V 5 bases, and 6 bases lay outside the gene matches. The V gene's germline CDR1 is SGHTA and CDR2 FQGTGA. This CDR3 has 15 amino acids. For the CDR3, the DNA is TGTGCCAGCAGCCCCGGGACAGGGCTTACAGATACGCAGTATTTT. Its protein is CASSPGTGLTDTQYF.

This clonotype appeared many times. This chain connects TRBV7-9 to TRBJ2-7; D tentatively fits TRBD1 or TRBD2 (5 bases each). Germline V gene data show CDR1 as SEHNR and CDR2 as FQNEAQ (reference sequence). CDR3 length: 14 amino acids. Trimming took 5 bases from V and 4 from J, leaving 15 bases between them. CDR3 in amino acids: CASSTGPGRYEQYF. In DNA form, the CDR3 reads TGTGCCAGCAGCACGGGACCGGGCAGATACGAGCAGTACTTC.

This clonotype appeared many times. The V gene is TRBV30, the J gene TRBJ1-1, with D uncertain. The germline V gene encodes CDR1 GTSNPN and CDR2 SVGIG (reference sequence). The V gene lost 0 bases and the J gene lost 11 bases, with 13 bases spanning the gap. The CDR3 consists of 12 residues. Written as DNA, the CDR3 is TGTGCCTGGAGTGTATTGGGCGCTCAGGCTTTCTTT. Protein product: CAWSVLGAQAFF.

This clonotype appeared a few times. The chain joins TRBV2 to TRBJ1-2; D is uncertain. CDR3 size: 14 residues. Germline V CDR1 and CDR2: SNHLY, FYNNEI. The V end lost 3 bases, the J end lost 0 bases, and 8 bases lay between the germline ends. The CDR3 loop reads CASSETSTNYGYTF. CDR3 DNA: TGTGCCAGCAGTGAGACCAGCACTAACTATGGCTACACCTTC.

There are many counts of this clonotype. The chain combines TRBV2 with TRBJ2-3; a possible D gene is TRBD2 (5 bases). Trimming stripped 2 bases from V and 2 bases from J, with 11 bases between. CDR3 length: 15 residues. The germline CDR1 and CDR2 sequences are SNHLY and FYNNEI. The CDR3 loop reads CASSETRFDTDTQYF. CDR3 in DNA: TGTGCCAGCAGTGAAACTAGGTTTGACACAGATACGCAGTATTTT. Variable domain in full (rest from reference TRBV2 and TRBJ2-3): EPEVTQTPSHQVTQMGQEVILRCVPISNHLYFYWYRQILGQKVEFLVSFYNNEISEKSEIFDDQFSVERPDGSNFTLKIRSTKLEDSAMYFCASSETRFDTDTQYFGPGTRLTVL.

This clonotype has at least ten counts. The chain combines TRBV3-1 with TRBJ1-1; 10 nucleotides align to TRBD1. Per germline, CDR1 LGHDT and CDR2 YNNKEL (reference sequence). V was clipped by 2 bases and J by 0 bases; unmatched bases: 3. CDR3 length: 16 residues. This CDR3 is CASSQPGQGMNTEAFF. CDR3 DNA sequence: TGTGCCAGCAGCCAACCGGGACAGGGGATGAACACTGAAGCTTTCTTT.

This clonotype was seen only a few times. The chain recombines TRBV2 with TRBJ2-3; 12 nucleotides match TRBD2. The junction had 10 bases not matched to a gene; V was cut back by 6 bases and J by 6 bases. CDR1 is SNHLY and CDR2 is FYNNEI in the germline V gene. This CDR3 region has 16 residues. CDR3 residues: CASRPTSGRNSDTQYF. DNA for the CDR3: TGTGCCAGCAGACCTACTAGCGGGAGGAATTCGGATACGCAGTATTTT.

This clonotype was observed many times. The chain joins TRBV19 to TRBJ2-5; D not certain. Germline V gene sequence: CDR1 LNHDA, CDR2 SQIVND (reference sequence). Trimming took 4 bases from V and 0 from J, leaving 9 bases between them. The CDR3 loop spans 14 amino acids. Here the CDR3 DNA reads TGTGCCAGTAGTACCCAGGCGTACCAAGAGACCCAGTACTTC. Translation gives CASSTQAYQETQYF.

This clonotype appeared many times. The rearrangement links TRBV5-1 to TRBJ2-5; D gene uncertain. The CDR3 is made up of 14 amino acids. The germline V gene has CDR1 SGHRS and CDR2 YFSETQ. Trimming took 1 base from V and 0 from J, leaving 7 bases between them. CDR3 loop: CASSLYGYQETQYF. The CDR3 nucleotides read TGCGCCAGCAGCTTGTACGGGTACCAAGAGACCCAGTACTTC.

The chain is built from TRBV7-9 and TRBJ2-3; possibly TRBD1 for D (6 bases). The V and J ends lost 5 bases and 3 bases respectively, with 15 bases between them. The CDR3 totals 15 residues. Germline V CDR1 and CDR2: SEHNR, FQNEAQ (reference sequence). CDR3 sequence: CASSPLTGQTDTQYF. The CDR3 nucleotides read TGTGCCAGCAGCCCGCTAACAGGGCAAACAGATACGCAGTATTTT.

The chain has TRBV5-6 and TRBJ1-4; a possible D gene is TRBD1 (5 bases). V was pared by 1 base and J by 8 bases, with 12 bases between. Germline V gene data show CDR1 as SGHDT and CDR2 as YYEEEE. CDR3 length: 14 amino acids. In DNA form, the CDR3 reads TGTGCCAGCAGCTTGCTCAGGGATGAAGAAAAACTGTTTTTT. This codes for CASSLLRDEEKLFF.

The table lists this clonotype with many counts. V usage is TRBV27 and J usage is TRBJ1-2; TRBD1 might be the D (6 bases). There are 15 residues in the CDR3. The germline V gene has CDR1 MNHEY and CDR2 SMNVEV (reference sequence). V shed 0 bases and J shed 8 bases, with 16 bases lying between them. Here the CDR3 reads CASSLSRGPARGYTF. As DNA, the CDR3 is TGTGCCAGCAGTTTATCTCGGGGGCCCGCGAGAGGCTACACCTTC.

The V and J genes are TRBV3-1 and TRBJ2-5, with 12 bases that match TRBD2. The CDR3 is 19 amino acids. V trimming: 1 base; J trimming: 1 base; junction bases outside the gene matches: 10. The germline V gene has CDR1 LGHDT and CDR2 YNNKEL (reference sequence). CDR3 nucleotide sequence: TGTGCCAGCAGCCAAGGGAATTACGGACTAGCGGGGCTCCAAGAGACCCAGTACTTC. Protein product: CASSQGNYGLAGLQETQYF.

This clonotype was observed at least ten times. The CDR3 DNA sequence: TGTGCCAGCAGCTTACTAGCGGGAGGAGGAAACACCGGGGAGCTGTTTTTT. As protein: CASSLLAGGGNTGELFF. The gene calls are TRBV7-6 and TRBJ2-2; 11 bases line up with TRBD2. V lost 2 bases, J lost 2 bases, and 4 bases stayed unmatched. Germline lookup yields CDR1 SGHVS and CDR2 FNYEAQ. This CDR3 has 17 residues.

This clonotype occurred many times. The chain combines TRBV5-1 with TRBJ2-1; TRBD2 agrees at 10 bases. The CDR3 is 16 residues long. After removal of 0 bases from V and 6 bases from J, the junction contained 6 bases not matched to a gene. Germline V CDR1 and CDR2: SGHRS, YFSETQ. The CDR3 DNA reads TGCGCCAGCAGCTTGGTGGTAGCGGGAGGATTCAATGAGCAGTTCTTC. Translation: CASSLVVAGGFNEQFF. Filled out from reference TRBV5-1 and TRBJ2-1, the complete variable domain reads KAGVTQTPRYLIKTRGQQVTLSCSPISGHRSVSWYQQTPGQGLQFLFEYFSETQRNKGNFPGRFSGRQFSNSRSEMNVSTLELGDSALYLCASSLVVAGGFNEQFFGPGTRLTVL.

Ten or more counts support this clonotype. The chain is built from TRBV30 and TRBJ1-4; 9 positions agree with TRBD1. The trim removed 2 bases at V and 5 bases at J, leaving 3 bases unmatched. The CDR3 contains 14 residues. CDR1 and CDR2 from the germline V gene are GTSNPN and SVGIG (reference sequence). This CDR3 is CAWSIGQGNEKLFF. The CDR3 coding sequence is TGTGCCTGGAGTATAGGACAGGGGAATGAAAAACTGTTTTTT.

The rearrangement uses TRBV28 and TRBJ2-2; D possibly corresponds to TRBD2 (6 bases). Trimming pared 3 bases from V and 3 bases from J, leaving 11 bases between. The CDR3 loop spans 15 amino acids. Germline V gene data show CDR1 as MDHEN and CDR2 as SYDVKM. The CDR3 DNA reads TGTGCCAGCAGTTTTTGGAGGGATGACACCGGGGAGCTGTTTTTT. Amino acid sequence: CASSFWRDDTGELFF.

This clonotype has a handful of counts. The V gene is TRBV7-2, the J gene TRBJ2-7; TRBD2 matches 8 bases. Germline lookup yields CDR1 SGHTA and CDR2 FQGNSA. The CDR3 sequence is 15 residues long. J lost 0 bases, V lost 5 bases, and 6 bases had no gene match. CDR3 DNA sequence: TGTGCCAGCAGCCGTGTTAGCGGGGCCTCCTACGAGCAGTACTTC. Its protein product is CASSRVSGASYEQYF.

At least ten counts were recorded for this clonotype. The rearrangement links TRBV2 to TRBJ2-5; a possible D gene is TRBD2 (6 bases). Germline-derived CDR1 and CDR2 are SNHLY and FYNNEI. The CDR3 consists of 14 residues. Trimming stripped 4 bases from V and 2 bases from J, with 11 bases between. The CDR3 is CASSARGGQETQYF. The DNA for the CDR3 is TGTGCCAGCAGTGCTAGGGGAGGACAAGAGACCCAGTACTTC.

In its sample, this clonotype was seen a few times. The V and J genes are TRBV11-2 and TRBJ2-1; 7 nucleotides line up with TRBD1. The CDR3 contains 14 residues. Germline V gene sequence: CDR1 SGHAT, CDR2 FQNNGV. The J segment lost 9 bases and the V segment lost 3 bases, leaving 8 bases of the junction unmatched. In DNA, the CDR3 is TGTGCCAGCAGCTTTCAGTGGGGACAGATTGAGCAGTTCTTC. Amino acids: CASSFQWGQIEQFF.

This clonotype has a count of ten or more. The CDR3 loop reads CASSPQREINEQFF. CDR3 nucleotide sequence: TGTGCCAGCAGTCCCCAGCGGGAGATCAATGAGCAGTTCTTC. V usage is TRBV25-1 and J usage is TRBJ2-1; TRBD2 matches 8 bases. The V gene's germline CDR1 is MGHDK and CDR2 SYGVNS. The CDR3 has 14 residues. V lost 5 bases to trimming and J lost 6 bases; unmatched junction nucleotides: 6. Complete variable domain (other parts from reference TRBV25-1 and TRBJ2-1): EADIYQTPRYLVIGTGKKITLECSQTMGHDKMYWYQQDPGMELHLIHYSYGVNSTEKGDLSSESTVSRIRTEHFPLTLESARPSHTSQYLCASSPQREINEQFFGPGTRLTVL.

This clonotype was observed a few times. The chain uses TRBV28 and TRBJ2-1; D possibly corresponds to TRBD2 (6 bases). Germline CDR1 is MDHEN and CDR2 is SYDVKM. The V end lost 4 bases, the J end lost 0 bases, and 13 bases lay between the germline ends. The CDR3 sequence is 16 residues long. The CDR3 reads CASSSLAIRSYNEQFF. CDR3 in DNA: TGTGCCAGCAGTTCCCTAGCGATCCGCTCCTACAATGAGCAGTTCTTC.

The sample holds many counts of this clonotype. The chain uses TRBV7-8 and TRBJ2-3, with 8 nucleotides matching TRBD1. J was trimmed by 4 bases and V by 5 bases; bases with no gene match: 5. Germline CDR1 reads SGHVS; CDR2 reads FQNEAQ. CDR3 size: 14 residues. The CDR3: CASSEDRVSDTQYF. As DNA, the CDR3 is TGTGCCAGCAGCGAGGACAGGGTTTCAGATACGCAGTATTTT.

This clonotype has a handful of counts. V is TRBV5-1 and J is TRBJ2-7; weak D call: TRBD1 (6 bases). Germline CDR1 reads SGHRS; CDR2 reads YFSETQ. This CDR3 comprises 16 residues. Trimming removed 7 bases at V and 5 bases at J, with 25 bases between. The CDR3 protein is CASSPGHQPIGDEQYF. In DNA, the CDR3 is TGCGCCAGCTCACCGGGACATCAACCCATAGGCGACGAGCAGTACTTC.

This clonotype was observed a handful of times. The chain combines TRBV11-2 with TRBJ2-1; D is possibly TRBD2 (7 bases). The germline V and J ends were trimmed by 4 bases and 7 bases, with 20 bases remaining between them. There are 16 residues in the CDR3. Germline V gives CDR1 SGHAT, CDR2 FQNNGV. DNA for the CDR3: TGTGCCAGCAGCTCCCCCAGAGGGGGAGGGCCTAATGAGCAGTTCTTC. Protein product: CASSSPRGGGPNEQFF.

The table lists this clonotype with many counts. The chain's CDR3 is CASREGQGEAFF. The CDR3 region has the DNA TGTGCCAGCAGGGAGGGACAGGGGGAAGCTTTCTTT. The gene calls are TRBV28 and TRBJ1-1; 10 nucleotides agree with TRBD1. Trimming removed 6 bases from V and 8 bases from J; junction bases left unmatched: 3. The germline CDR1 and CDR2 sequences are MDHEN and SYDVKM. The CDR3 is 12 amino acids. Full variable domain (outside the CDR3, taken from reference TRBV28 and TRBJ1-1): DVKVTQSSRYLVKRTGEKVFLECVQDMDHENMFWYRQDPGLGLRLIYFSYDVKMKEKGDIPEGYSVSREKKERFSLILESASTNQTSMYLCASREGQGEAFFGQGTRLTVV.